This TCR beta chain was sequenced during a study of T cells in Graves' hyperthyroidism and ophthalmopathy. The study, taken as a whole, reports: A model using 13 V-J features told ophthalmopathy apart from stable hyperthyroidism. Appearing also in blood were most of the thyroid clonotypes expanded above 0.001.

V trimming: 4 bases; J trimming: 5 bases; junction bases outside the gene matches: 14. The CDR3 contains 16 residues. The germline V gene has CDR1 MDHEN and CDR2 SYDVKM. This clonotype was counted ten times or more. Its antigen remains unidentified. The TCR beta CDR3 regions underwent amplification using RNA transcripts as the source. An initial round of RT-PCR targeting the TCR CDR3 relied on the HTBI primer set. TCRdb itself ran the multiplex PCR reads through MiXCR, one entry per CDR3 protein. The sample contains about 640,000 distinct CDR3 sequences, less than 25% of which appear only once. Clinical symptoms, serum thyroxine, TRAb, thyroid ultrasound and orbital computed tomography established diagnosis.

This sequence was found in a man aged 25-45 years with Graves' ophthalmopathy. The rearrangement links TRBV28 to TRBJ2-7; 7 nucleotides align to TRBD1. The sample consisted of blood. CDR3 sequence: CASSSSLGQAVHEQYF. In nucleotides, the CDR3 is TGTGCCAGCAGTTCTAGCTTAGGACAGGCTGTACACGAGCAGTACTTC. Variable domain in full (rest from reference TRBV28 and TRBJ2-7): DVKVTQSSRYLVKRTGEKVFLECVQDMDHENMFWYRQDPGLGLRLIYFSYDVKMKEKGDIPEGYSVSREKKERFSLILESASTNQTSMYLCASSSSLGQAVHEQYFGPGTRLTVT.